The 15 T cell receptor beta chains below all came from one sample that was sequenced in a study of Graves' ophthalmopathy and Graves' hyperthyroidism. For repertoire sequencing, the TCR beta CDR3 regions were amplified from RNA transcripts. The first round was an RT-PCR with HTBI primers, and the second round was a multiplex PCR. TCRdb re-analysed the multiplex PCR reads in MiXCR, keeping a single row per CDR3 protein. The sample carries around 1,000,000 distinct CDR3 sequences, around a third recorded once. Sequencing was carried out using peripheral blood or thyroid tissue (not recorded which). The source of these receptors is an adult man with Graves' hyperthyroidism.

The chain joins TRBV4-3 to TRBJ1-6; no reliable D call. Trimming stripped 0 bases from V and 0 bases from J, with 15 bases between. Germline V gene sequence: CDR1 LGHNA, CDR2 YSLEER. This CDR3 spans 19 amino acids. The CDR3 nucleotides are TGCGCCAGCAGCCAAGATCCTTTAGGTAGGAGCTCCTATAATTCACCCCTCCACTTT. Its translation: CASSQDPLGRSSYNSPLHF.

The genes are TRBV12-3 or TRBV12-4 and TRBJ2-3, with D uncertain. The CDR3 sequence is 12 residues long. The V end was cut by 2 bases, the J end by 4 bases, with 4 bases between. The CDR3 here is CASSLNADTQYF. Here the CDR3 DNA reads TGTGCCAGCAGTTTAAATGCAGATACGCAGTATTTT.

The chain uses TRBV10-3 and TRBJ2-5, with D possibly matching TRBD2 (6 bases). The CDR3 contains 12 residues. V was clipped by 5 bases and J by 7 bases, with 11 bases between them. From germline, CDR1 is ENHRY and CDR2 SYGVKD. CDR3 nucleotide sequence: TGTGCCATCAGTCGGGACTTGGTGACCCAGTACTTC. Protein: CAISRDLVTQYF.

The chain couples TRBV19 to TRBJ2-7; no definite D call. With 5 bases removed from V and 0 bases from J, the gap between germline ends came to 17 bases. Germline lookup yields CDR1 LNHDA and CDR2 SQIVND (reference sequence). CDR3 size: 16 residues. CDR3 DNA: TGTGCCAGTAGTGTACAAATCCGACCGAGCTCCTACGAGCAGTACTTC. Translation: CASSVQIRPSSYEQYF.

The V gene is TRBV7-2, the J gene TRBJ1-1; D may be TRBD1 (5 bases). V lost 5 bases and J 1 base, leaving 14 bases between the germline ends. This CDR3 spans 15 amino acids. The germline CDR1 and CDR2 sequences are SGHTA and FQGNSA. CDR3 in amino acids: CASSPATDRNTEAFF. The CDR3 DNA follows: TGTGCCAGCAGCCCCGCCACCGACAGGAACACTGAAGCTTTCTTT.

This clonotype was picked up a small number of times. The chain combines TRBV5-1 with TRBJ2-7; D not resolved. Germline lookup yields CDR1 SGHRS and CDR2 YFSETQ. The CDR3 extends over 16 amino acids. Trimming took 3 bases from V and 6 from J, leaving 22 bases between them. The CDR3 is CASSSSLTPHFREQYF. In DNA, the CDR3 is TGCGCCAGCAGCTCCTCTTTAACGCCTCATTTCCGCGAGCAGTACTTC.

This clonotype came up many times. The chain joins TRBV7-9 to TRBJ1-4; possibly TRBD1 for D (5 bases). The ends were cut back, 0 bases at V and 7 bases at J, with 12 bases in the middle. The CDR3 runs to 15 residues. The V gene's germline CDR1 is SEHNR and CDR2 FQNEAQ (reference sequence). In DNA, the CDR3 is TGTGCCAGCAGCTTAGCGCCCGTGACAGCTGAAAAACTGTTTTTT. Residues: CASSLAPVTAEKLFF.

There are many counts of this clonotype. CDR3 DNA: TGCAGCGTCACAGGACTCGGGAACGAGCAGTACTTC. Translating gives CSVTGLGNEQYF. The rearrangement links TRBV29-1 to TRBJ2-7; D assignment may be TRBD1 or TRBD2 (5 bases each). V was pared by 6 bases and J by 5 bases, with 14 bases between. The CDR3 covers 12 residues. Germline CDR1 and CDR2: SQVTM and ANQGSEA.

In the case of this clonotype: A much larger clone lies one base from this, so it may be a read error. CDR3 DNA sequence: TGTGTCAGCAGTTACTCAGGGAATGAAGCTTTCTTT. This translates into CVSSYSGNEAFF. V and J are TRBV10-2 and TRBJ1-1, with D possibly matching TRBD1 (5 bases). Germline CDR1 WSHSY, CDR2 SAAADI. The length of the CDR3 is 12 residues.

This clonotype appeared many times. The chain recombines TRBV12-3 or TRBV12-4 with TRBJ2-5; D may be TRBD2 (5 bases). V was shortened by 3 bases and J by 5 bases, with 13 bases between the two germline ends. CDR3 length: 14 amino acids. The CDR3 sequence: CASSLTSRGETQYF. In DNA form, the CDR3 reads TGTGCCAGCAGTTTGACCTCACGAGGGGAGACCCAGTACTTC.

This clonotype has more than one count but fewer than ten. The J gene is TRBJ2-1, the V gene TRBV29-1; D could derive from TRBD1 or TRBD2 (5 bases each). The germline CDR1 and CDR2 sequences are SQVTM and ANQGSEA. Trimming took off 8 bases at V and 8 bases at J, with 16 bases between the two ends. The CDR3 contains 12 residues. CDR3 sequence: CSSTGTPHEQFF. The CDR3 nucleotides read TGCAGCAGTACCGGGACCCCCCATGAGCAGTTCTTC.

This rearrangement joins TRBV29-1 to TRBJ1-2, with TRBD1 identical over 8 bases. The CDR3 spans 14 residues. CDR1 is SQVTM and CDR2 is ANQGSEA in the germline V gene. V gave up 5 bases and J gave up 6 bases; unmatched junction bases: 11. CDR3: CSVSPLGQGHGYTF. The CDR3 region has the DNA TGCAGCGTTTCCCCCCTAGGACAGGGTCATGGCTACACCTTC.

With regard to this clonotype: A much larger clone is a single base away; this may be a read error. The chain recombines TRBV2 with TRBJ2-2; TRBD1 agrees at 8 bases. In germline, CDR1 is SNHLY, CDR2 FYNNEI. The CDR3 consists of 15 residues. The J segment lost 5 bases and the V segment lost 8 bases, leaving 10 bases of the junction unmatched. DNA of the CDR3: TGTGCCAGCGATCCGGACAGGGTCGTAACCGGGGAGCTGTTTTTT. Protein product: CASDPDRVVTGELFF.

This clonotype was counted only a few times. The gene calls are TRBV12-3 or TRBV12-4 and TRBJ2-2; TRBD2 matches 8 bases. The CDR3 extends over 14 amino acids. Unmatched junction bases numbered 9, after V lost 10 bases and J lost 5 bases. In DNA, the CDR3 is TGTGCCACCTTAGCGGGAATTAGGACCGGGGAGCTGTTTTTT. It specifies CATLAGIRTGELFF.

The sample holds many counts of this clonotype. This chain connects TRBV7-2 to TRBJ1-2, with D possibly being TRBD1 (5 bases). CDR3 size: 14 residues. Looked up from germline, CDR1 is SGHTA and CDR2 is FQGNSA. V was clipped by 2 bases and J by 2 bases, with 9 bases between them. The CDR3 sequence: CASSLTRGNYGYTF. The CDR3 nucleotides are TGTGCCAGCAGCTTAACGCGGGGGAACTATGGCTACACCTTC.